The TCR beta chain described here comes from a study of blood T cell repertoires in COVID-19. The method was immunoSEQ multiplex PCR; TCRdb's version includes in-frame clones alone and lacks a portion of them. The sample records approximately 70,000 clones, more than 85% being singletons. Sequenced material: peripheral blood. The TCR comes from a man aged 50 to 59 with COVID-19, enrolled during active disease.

The CDR3 is CASSSSAGWEGSGNEQFF. CDR3 bases: TGTGCCAGCAGCTCCAGTGCAGGGTGGGAGGGCTCGGGCAATGAGCAGTTCTTC. The chain is built from TRBV27 and TRBJ2-1, with 7 bases aligning to TRBD2. The CDR3 runs 18 residues. Unmatched junction bases numbered 20, after V lost 6 bases and J lost 6 bases. Germline-derived CDR1 and CDR2 are MNHEY and SMNVEV (reference sequence).